One and the same sample provided the 22 T cell receptor beta chains below, sequenced in a study of T cells in Graves' hyperthyroidism and ophthalmopathy. RNA transcripts gave rise to amplified TCR beta CDR3 regions. In the first-round RT-PCR of the TCR CDR3, the HTBI primer set was used. Each CDR3 protein gets one entry after TCRdb re-called the multiplex PCR reads with MiXCR. The sample carries around 300,000 distinct CDR3 sequences, under 30% recorded once. Sequencing used blood. These receptors came from a man aged 40-50 years with Graves' hyperthyroidism that later progressed to Graves' ophthalmopathy.

Many counts were recorded for this clonotype. The rearrangement links TRBV12-3 or TRBV12-4 to TRBJ1-5; 8 bases are shared with TRBD1. The CDR3 has 14 residues. V shed 4 bases and J 6 bases; nucleotides not matched to a gene: 5. In DNA form, the CDR3 reads TGTGCCAGCAGTTCAGGGGGCGCGGTTCAGCCCCAGCATTTT. As protein: CASSSGGAVQPQHF.

The rearrangement links TRBV18 to TRBJ2-5; D call uncertain. V lost 6 bases and J lost 5, with 13 bases in between. Germline V gene sequence: CDR1 KGHSH, CDR2 LQKENI. CDR3 length: 13 amino acids. Written as DNA, the CDR3 is TGTGCCAGCTCCTCGAGCGCTATGGAGACCCAGTACTTC. Translation gives CASSSSAMETQYF.

This rearrangement joins TRBV12-3 or TRBV12-4 to TRBJ1-1, with 7 bases matching TRBD1. J was trimmed by 6 bases and V by 2 bases; bases with no gene match: 9. CDR3 size: 15 residues. In DNA form, the CDR3 reads TGTGCCAGCAGTTTACCAGGACAGGTTGTCGCTGAAGCTTTCTTT. Amino acids: CASSLPGQVVAEAFF.

The genes are TRBV3-1 and TRBJ2-7; no clear D. Germline-derived CDR1 and CDR2 are LGHDT and YNNKEL (reference sequence). The CDR3 sequence is 15 residues long. Trimming left V 1 base short and J 1 base short, with 11 bases between. The DNA for the CDR3 is TGTGCCAGCAGCCAAGGATTGCCAATTTCCTACGAGCAGTACTTC. Protein: CASSQGLPISYEQYF.

This clonotype was observed many times. This chain links TRBV12-3 or TRBV12-4 with TRBJ1-3; TRBD1 matches at 9 bases. V lost 5 bases to trimming and J lost 3 bases; unmatched junction nucleotides: 8. The CDR3 sequence is 16 residues long. CDR3 loop: CASSPRDRAGGNTIYF. The CDR3 nucleotides read TGTGCCAGCAGTCCTCGGGACAGGGCGGGTGGAAACACCATATATTTT.

This clonotype was counted at least ten times. This chain links TRBV7-9 with TRBJ2-4; D is perhaps TRBD2 (5 bases). CDR1 and CDR2 (germline): SEHNR, FQNEAQ (reference sequence). Trimming shortened V by 1 base and J by 2 bases, and 9 bases separated the two germline ends. The CDR3 runs 15 residues. As DNA, the CDR3 is TGTGCCAGCAGCTTAGGCGGAGGCCCCAAAAACATTCAGTACTTC. Translation gives CASSLGGGPKNIQYF.

This clonotype was observed many times. J is TRBJ1-5 and V is TRBV24-1; unclear D gene. The germline V gene has CDR1 KGHDR and CDR2 SFDVKD. The CDR3 covers 16 residues. V gave up 3 bases and J gave up 1 base, with 12 bases separating them. The CDR3 protein is CATSDPRKASNQPQHF. The CDR3 region has the DNA TGTGCCACCAGTGATCCACGGAAGGCAAGCAATCAGCCCCAGCATTTT.

This clonotype occurred many times. The CDR3 region has the DNA TGTGCCAGCAGCCCCCGTGCGGAGGAGACCCAGTACTTC. Residues: CASSPRAEETQYF. The rearrangement joins TRBV12-3 or TRBV12-4 to TRBJ2-5; D gene uncertain. V dropped 6 bases and J dropped 5 bases, with 13 bases sitting between them. The CDR3 length is 13 residues.

This clonotype was recorded at least ten times. This chain uses TRBV19 with TRBJ2-2; 7 bases align to TRBD1. This CDR3 region has 15 residues. Trimming cost V 5 bases and J 0 bases; bases outside gene matches: 3. Per the germline V gene, CDR1 is LNHDA and CDR2 is SQIVND (reference sequence). Here the CDR3 DNA reads TGTGCCAGTAGTTCGGGACAGACGAACACCGGGGAGCTGTTTTTT. Its translation: CASSSGQTNTGELFF.

The table lists this clonotype with many counts. The rearrangement joins TRBV29-1 to TRBJ1-2; tentatively, D is TRBD1 (5 bases). The CDR3 contains 12 residues. V was pared by 6 bases and J by 3 bases, with 11 bases between. CDR1 is SQVTM, CDR2 ANQGSEA, per germline. CDR3 nucleotides: TGCAGCGTGAGACCGGGGGACTATGGCTACACCTTC. As protein: CSVRPGDYGYTF.

This rearrangement joins TRBV30 to TRBJ1-1; the D is unclear. The CDR3 has 13 amino acids. Trimming stripped 3 bases from V and 1 base from J, with 9 bases between. CDR1 is GTSNPN and CDR2 is SVGIG in the germline V gene (reference sequence). CDR3 coding DNA: TGTGCCTGGAGGTACCGGTCGAACACTGAAGCTTTCTTT. Its translation is CAWRYRSNTEAFF.

There are many counts of this clonotype. The CDR3 DNA follows: TGTGCCTGGAGTGATGGGGAGGCCACTGAAGCTTTCTTT. Protein product: CAWSDGEATEAFF. The chain uses TRBV30 and TRBJ1-1; D uncertain. V lost 1 base and J lost 4, with 10 bases in between. The CDR3 contains 13 residues. The germline gives CDR1 GTSNPN, CDR2 SVGIG (reference sequence).

This clonotype was counted ten times or more. This rearrangement joins TRBV3-1 to TRBJ1-1, with 7 positions matching TRBD1. This CDR3 region has 16 residues. The J segment lost 5 bases and the V segment lost 0 bases, leaving 9 bases of the junction unmatched. Germline loops: CDR1 LGHDT, CDR2 YNNKEL (reference sequence). The CDR3 protein is CASSQDNRQGGTEAFF. The CDR3 region has the DNA TGTGCCAGCAGCCAAGACAACAGACAGGGCGGGACTGAAGCTTTCTTT.

This clonotype was detected ten times or more. This chain uses TRBV7-8 with TRBJ2-7; 8 bases are shared with TRBD1. Germline CDR1 reads SGHVS; CDR2 reads FQNEAQ. The J segment lost 0 bases and the V segment lost 4 bases, leaving 2 bases of the junction unmatched. The CDR3 length is 14 residues. This CDR3 reads CASSSDRDSYEQYF. The CDR3 DNA reads TGTGCCAGCAGCTCGGACAGGGACTCCTACGAGCAGTACTTC.

At least ten counts were recorded for this clonotype. V gene TRBV6-5 combines with J gene TRBJ1-1; D call uncertain. CDR1 MNHEY and CDR2 SVGAGI come from the germline V gene. Deletions cut 4 bases from V and 3 bases from J, with 12 bases between. The CDR3 is 14 amino acids. The chain's CDR3 is CASSSPGEYTEAFF. DNA of the CDR3: TGTGCCAGCAGTTCCCCGGGAGAGTACACTGAAGCTTTCTTT.

This clonotype was detected many times. This rearrangement joins TRBV11-2 to TRBJ2-7; D is uncertain. The CDR3 spans 13 residues. Per the germline V gene, CDR1 is SGHAT and CDR2 is FQNNGV. V gave up 5 bases and J gave up 3 bases, with 11 bases separating them. As DNA, the CDR3 is TGTGCCAGCAGCCCCCCGACCAGCTACGAGCAGTACTTC. Amino acid sequence: CASSPPTSYEQYF.

This clonotype occurred many times. The chain has TRBV5-1 and TRBJ2-5, with 8 bases identical to TRBD2. J lost 1 base, V lost 0 bases, and 5 bases had no gene match. Germline V CDR1 and CDR2: SGHRS, YFSETQ. This CDR3 contains 16 residues. The CDR3 loop is CASSLVLTSGQETQYF. CDR3 bases: TGCGCCAGCAGCTTGGTTCTCACTAGCGGCCAAGAGACCCAGTACTTC. The variable domain in full, completed from reference TRBV5-1 and TRBJ2-5, reads KAGVTQTPRYLIKTRGQQVTLSCSPISGHRSVSWYQQTPGQGLQFLFEYFSETQRNKGNFPGRFSGRQFSNSRSEMNVSTLELGDSALYLCASSLVLTSGQETQYFGPGTRLLVL.

At least ten counts were recorded for this clonotype. The chain carries TRBV20-1 and TRBJ1-2; D gene unclear. V lost 0 bases to trimming and J lost 3 bases, with 8 bases between them. The CDR3 sequence is 13 residues long. The germline V gene encodes CDR1 DFQATT and CDR2 SNEGSKA (reference sequence). The DNA of the CDR3 is TGCAGTGCTAGAGATCGGAGATACTATGGCTACACCTTC. This encodes CSARDRRYYGYTF.

The chain couples TRBV12-3 or TRBV12-4 to TRBJ2-2; D is perhaps TRBD1 (8 bases). The CDR3 contains 14 residues. Trimming removed 6 bases at V and 7 bases at J, with 15 bases between. CDR3 DNA: TGTGCCAGCAGCGAAAACAGGGGGGGCGGGGAGCTGTTTTTT. This encodes CASSENRGGGELFF.

There are many counts of this clonotype. The chain combines TRBV2 with TRBJ2-7; weak D call: TRBD1 (6 bases). The CDR3 consists of 14 residues. From germline, CDR1 is SNHLY and CDR2 FYNNEI. V was shortened by 6 bases and J by 3 bases, with 15 bases between the two germline ends. CDR3 nucleotide sequence: TGTGCCAGCAGCCGCCAGGGGAAGGTCTACGAGCAGTACTTC. Translating gives CASSRQGKVYEQYF.

This clonotype was observed at least ten times. This chain links TRBV24-1 with TRBJ2-7; 10 nucleotides agree with TRBD2. Trimming at V came to 8 bases and at J to 2 bases, leaving 5 bases not matched to a gene. Per the germline V gene, CDR1 is KGHDR and CDR2 is SFDVKD. The CDR3 spans 14 residues. The CDR3 region has the DNA TGTGCCACCATCACTAGCGGGACACCCTACGAGCAGTACTTC. Its protein is CATITSGTPYEQYF.

This clonotype appeared many times. The chain combines TRBV5-1 with TRBJ1-2; 7 nucleotides line up with TRBD1. V lost 3 bases and J lost 6; bases outside the gene matches: 8. This CDR3 contains 14 residues. CDR1 is SGHRS and CDR2 is YFSETQ in the germline V gene. CDR3 residues: CASSSGTALDGYTF. The CDR3 nucleotides are TGCGCCAGCAGCTCCGGGACAGCTTTAGATGGCTACACCTTC.